This TCR beta chain comes out of a study of tumor-infiltrating lymphocytes in primary liver carcinoma. Whole-study results and caveats: Tumor top-250-clone fraction significantly exceeded that of blood (p = 0.039). Present in all five tumor regions were only about 7-25% of the top clones. Lesser overlap characterized tumor-adjacent and tumor-blood pairs relative to tumor region pairs.

The germline gives CDR1 LNHDA, CDR2 SQIVND (reference sequence). V shed 6 bases, J shed 6 bases, and the junction held 7 bases outside the gene matches. This CDR3 contains 14 residues. About this clonotype: No antigen is known for it. This clone may be a read error of a much larger clone one base away.

With a constant-region primer, TCR beta cDNA was made from approximately 520 ng of total RNA. TCR beta libraries came from three nested multiplex PCR rounds using slightly modified ARM-PCR. PCR rounds one and two used TRBV1-TRBV30 forward primers with a C-beta reverse primer for around 9 cycles each. TCRdb independently ran MiXCR on the multiplex PCR reads; one entry per CDR3 protein. The sample holds 40,000 to 55,000 distinct CDR3 sequences, around 77% seen once. Co-extraction of both nucleic acids (RNA and DNA) used about 17-31 mg of unsorted bulk tissue. The patients carried chronic HBV infection and had received no treatment.

This chain joins TRBV19 and TRBJ1-4; 7 bases agree with TRBD1. Sequencing was performed on liver tumor tissue from sampling region 5. As for subset: tumor region T5, tumor centre. This receptor was identified in a man in his forties or fifties with primary liver carcinoma and hepatitis B virus infection. The CDR3 sequence: CASRQTGTDEKLFF. The CDR3 region has the DNA TGTGCCAGTAGGCAGACAGGGACGGATGAAAAACTGTTTTTT. Variable domain in full (rest from reference TRBV19 and TRBJ1-4): DGGITQSPKYLFRKEGQNVTLSCEQNLNHDAMYWYRQDPGQGLRLIYYSQIVNDFQKGDIAEGYSVSREKKESFPLTVTSAQKNPTAFYLCASRQTGTDEKLFFGSGTQLSVL.